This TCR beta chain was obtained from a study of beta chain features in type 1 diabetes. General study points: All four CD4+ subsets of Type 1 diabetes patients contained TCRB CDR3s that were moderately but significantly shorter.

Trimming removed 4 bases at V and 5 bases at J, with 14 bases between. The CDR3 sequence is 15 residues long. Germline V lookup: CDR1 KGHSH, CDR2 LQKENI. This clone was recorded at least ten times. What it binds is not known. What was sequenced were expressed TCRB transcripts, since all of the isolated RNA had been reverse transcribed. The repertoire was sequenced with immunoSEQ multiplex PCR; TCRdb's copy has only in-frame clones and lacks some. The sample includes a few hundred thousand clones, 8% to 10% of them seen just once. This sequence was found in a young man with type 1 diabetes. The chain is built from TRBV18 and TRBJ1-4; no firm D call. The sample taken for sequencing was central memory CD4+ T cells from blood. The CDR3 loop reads CASSLLAQLNEKLFF. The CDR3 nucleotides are TGTGCCAGCTCACTCTTGGCGCAGTTAAATGAAAAACTGTTTTTT.